Included here is one T cell receptor beta chain sequence, with context. Its specificity is unknown. This sample is part of a study of long-term antiretroviral therapy in people with HIV. Survey-level immunoSEQ v3.0 assays were run. Repertoires were generated with immunoSEQ multiplex PCR, while TCRdb's copy carries only in-frame clones and drops some. The profile shows 35,000 to 45,000 clones, about four fifths of them singletons. Regarding the study as a whole: The blood, collected between about 2004 and 2018, was possibly taken under older ART regimens.

CDR1 MNHEY and CDR2 SMNVEV come from the germline V gene (reference sequence). The V end lost 4 bases, the J end lost 7 bases, and 7 bases lay between the germline ends. This CDR3 region has 11 residues. Specimen: unsorted PBMCs, collected 0.3 years after starting antiretroviral therapy. The sequence was collected from a man aged 18 to 30 with HIV. The chain has TRBV27 and TRBJ1-1; D gene unclear. As DNA, the CDR3 is TGTGCCAGCAGTTCGGCCGGTGAAGCTTTCTTT. It yields the protein CASSSAGEAFF.